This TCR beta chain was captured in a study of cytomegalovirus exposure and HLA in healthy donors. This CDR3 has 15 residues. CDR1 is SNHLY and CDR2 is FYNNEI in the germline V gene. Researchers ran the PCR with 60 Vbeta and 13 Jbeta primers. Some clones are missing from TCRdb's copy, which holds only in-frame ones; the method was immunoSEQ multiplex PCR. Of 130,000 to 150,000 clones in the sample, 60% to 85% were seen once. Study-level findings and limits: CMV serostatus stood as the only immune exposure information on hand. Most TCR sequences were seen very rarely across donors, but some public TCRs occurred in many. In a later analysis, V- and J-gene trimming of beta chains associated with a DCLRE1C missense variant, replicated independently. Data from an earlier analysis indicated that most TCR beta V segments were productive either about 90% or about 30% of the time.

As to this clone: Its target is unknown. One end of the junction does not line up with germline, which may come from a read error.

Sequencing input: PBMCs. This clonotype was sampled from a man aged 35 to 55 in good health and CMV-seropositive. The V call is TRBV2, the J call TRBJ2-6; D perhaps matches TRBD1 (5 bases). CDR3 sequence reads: CASSELNSGANGLTF. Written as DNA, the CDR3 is TGTGCCAGCAGCGAACTGAACTCTGGGGCCAACGGCCTGACTTTC.